This T cell receptor beta chain appears in the sequencing data of a study of T cell repertoires in cytomegalovirus infection. Findings and caveats of the study: The ex vivo response was dominated by HLA-C-restricted CMV-specific TCR beta clonotypes.

This clonotype was detected many times. As yet, its antigen is unknown. In germline, CDR1 is SGHTA, CDR2 FQGNSA. The V segment lost 5 bases and the J segment 5 bases; nucleotides outside the gene matches: 5. The CDR3 covers 16 residues. One entry per CDR3 protein results from TCRdb running MiXCR on the reads. The data show some 220,000 distinct CDR3 sequences, 10% to 15% seen once. This sequence joins TRBV7-2 and TRBJ2-2; 13 nucleotides agree with TRBD2. This receptor was obtained from a human donor in good health (CMV status not recorded). Some clones in this sample may be carry-over from other donors' samples. Material for sequencing was PBMCs. In DNA form, the CDR3 reads TGTGCCAGCAGCCCCCGGACTAGCGGGAGAACCGGGGAGCTGTTTTTT. Protein product: CASSPRTSGRTGELFF.